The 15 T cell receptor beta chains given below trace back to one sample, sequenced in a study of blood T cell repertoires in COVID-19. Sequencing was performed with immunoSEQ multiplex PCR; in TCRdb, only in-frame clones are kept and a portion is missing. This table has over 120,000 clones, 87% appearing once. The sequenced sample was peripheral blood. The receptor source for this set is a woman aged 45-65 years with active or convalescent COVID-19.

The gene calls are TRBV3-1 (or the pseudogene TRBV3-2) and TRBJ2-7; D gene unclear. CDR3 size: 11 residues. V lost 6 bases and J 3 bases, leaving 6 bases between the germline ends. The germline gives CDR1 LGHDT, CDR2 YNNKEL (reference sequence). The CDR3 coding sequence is TGTGCCAGCAGTTCACTCTACGAGCAGTACTTC. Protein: CASSSLYEQYF.

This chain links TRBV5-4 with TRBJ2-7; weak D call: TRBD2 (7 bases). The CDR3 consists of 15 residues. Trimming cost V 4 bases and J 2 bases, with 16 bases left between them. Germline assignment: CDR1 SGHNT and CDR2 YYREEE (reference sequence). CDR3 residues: CASSQEGGAAYEQYF. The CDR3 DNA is TGTGCCAGCAGCCAGGAAGGGGGGGCCGCCTACGAGCAGTACTTC.

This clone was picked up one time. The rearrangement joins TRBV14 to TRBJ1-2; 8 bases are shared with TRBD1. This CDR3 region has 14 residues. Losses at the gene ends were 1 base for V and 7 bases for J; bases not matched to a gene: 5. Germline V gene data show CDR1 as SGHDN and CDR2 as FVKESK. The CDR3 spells CASSQVAGGFGYTF. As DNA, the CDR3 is TGTGCCAGCAGCCAAGTTGCAGGGGGCTTTGGCTACACCTTC.

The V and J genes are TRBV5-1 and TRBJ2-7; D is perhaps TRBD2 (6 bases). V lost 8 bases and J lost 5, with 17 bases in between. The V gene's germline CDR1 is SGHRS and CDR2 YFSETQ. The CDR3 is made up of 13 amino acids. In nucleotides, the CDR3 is TGCGCCAGTACTAGGGAGGAAGAGAACGAGCAGTACTTC. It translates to CASTREEENEQYF.

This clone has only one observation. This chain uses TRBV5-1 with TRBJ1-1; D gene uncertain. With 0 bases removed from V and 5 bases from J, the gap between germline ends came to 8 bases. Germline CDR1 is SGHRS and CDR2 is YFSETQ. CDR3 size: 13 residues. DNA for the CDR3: TGCGCCAGCAGCTTGGACAGTTTGACTGAAGCTTTCTTT. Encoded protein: CASSLDSLTEAFF. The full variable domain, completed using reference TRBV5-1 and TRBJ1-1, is KAGVTQTPRYLIKTRGQQVTLSCSPISGHRSVSWYQQTPGQGLQFLFEYFSETQRNKGNFPGRFSGRQFSNSRSEMNVSTLELGDSALYLCASSLDSLTEAFFGQGTRLTVV.

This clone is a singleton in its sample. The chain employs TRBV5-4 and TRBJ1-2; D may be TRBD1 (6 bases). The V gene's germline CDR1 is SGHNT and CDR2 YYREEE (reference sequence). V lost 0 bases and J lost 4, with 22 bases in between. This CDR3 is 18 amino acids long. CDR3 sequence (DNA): TGTGCCAGCAGCTTGGATGCCGCGGGGGCGGGAACAAGCTATGGCTACACCTTC. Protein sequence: CASSLDAAGAGTSYGYTF.

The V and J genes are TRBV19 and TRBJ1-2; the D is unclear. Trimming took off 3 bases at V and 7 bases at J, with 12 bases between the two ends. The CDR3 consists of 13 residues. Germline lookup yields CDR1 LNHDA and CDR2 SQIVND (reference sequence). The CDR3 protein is CASSMYPDPGYTF. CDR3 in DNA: TGTGCCAGTAGTATGTACCCAGATCCTGGCTACACCTTC.

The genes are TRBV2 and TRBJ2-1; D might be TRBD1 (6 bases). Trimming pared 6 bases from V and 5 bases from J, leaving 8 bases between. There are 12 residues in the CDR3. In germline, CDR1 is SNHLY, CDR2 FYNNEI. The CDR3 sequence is CASRGQHNEQFF. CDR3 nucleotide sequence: TGTGCCAGCAGAGGACAGCACAATGAGCAGTTCTTC.

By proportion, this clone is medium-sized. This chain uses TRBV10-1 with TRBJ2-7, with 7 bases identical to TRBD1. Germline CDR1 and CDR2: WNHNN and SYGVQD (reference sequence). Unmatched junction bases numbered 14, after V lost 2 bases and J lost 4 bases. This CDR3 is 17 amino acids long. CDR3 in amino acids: CASSESAGGQASYEQYF. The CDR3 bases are TGCGCCAGCAGTGAGAGCGCCGGAGGACAGGCCTCGTACGAGCAGTACTTC.

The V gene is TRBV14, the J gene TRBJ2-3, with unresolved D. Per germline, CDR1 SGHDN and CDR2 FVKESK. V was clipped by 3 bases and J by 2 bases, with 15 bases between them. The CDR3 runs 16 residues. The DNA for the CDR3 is TGTGCCAGCAGCCATGGAAGGAGACCGCCCACAGATACGCAGTATTTT. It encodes CASSHGRRPPTDTQYF.

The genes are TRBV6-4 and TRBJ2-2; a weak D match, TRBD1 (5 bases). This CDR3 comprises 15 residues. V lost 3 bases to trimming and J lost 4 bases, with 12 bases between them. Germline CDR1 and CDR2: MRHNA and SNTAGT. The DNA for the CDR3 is TGTGCCAGCAGTGATTCGGCAGGGCCCACCGGGGAGCTGTTTTTT. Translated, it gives CASSDSAGPTGELFF.

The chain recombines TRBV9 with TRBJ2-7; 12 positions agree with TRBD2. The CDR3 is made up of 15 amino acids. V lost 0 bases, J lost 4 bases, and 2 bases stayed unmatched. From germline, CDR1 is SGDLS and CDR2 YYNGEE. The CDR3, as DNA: TGTGCCAGCAGCGTAGGAACTAGCGGGAGGTACGAGCAGTACTTC. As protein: CASSVGTSGRYEQYF.

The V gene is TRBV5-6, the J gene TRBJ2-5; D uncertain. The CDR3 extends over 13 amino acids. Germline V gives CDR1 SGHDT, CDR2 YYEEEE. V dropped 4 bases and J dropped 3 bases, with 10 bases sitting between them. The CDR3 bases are TGTGCCAGCAGCGGGCATCAGGAAGAGACCCAGTACTTC. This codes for CASSGHQEETQYF. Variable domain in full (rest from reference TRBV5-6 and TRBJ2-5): DAGVTQSPTHLIKTRGQQVTLRCSPKSGHDTVSWYQQALGQGPQFIFQYYEEEERQRGNFPDRFSGHQFPNYSSELNVNALLLGDSALYLCASSGHQEETQYFGPGTRLLVL.

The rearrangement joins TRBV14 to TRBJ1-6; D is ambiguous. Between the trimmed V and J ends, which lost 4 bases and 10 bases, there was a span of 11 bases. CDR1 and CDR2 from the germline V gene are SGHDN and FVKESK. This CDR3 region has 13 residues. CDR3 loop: CASSLHQRSPLHF. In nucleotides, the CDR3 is TGTGCCAGCAGCCTTCACCAGAGGTCACCCCTCCACTTT.

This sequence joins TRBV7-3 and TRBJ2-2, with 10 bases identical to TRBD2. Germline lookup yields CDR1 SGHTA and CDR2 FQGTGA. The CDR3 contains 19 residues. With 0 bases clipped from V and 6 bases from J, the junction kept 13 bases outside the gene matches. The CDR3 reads CASSLTGLAGAPTAGELFF. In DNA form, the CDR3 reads TGTGCCAGCAGCTTAACAGGGCTAGCGGGGGCCCCAACTGCCGGGGAGCTGTTTTTT.